This T cell receptor beta chain comes out of a study of cytomegalovirus exposure and HLA in healthy donors. The donors (healthy individuals) were bone marrow donors. Donors counted as nominally healthy when sampled, yet unrecorded immune exposures were likely. The primer mix had 60 Vbeta and 13 Jbeta primers. This table comes from immunoSEQ multiplex PCR, and its TCRdb copy is limited to in-frame clones, with some not included. The table gives 150,000 to 250,000 clones; the top ten clones make up approximately 0.74% of it. Concerning this clone: The antigen remains undetermined.

Germline CDR1 is GTSNPN and CDR2 is SVGIG (reference sequence). Trimming cost V 2 bases and J 7 bases, with 8 bases left between them. CDR3 size: 11 residues. Study results and caveats: Presence/absence analyses assumed roughly uniform sequencing depth across donors, which may not hold. Both high specificity and high sensitivity reportedly marked the classifier's diagnosis of cytomegalovirus status.

Sequencing was done on a sample of PBMCs. This chain connects TRBV30 to TRBJ1-1; D gene uncertain. The receptor was isolated from a boy younger than 18 in good health and CMV-seronegative. Here the CDR3 reads CAWSPSGEAFF. In DNA form, the CDR3 reads TGTGCCTGGAGTCCGTCGGGTGAAGCTTTCTTT. Full variable domain (outside the CDR3, taken from reference TRBV30 and TRBJ1-1): SQTIHQWPATLVQPVGSPLSLECTVEGTSNPNLYWYRQAAGRGLQLLFYSVGIGQISSEVPQNLSASRPQDRQFILSSKKLLLSDSGFYLCAWSPSGEAFFGQGTRLTVV.